Listed below are T cell receptor beta chains from one sample, sequenced in a study of CD4+ T cells in melanoma. Assay: immunoSEQ multiplex PCR; the TCRdb copy retains only in-frame clones and omits some. The sample holds over 45,000 clones, more than 60% seen once. The sample taken for sequencing was tumor tissue. The receptors were sampled from a human donor with melanoma. CDR3s include the opening cysteine and the closing phenylalanine or tryptophan. The order of the fields is D gene, V gene, J gene, clone size, CDR3 DNA, CDR3 protein. A D gene is named only where the DNA matches it firmly. Only part of the rows carry a size: once, few, many, or a class if the clone is expanded.

>NA|TRBV5-1|TRBJ1-6|NA
TGCGCCAGCAGCTTGGCCGCGGTGGGATCGAATTCACCCCTCCACTTT
CASSLAAVGSNSPLHF
>NA|TRBV7-9|TRBJ1-1|NA
TGTGCCAGCAGCTTAGGCCCAAGCCCTGAAGCTTTCTTT
CASSLGPSPEAFF
>NA|TRBV7-3|TRBJ2-3|NA
TGTGCCAGCAGCTTAGGGCTAGCAGCAGATACGCAGTATTTT
CASSLGLAADTQYF
>NA|TRBV13|TRBJ1-1|NA
TGTGCCAGCAGCTTAGAACAGCACACTGAAGCTTTCTTT
CASSLEQHTEAFF
>NA|TRBV6-1|TRBJ1-6|once
TGTGCCAGCAGTGAGTGGCGGGGAGCGGATAATTCACCCCTCCACTTT
CASSEWRGADNSPLHF
>TRBD1|TRBV30|TRBJ2-7|NA
TGTGCCTGGGTCCGGGACAGGGGACTCTCCTACGAGCAGTACTTC
CAWVRDRGLSYEQYF
>NA|TRBV30|TRBJ1-1|few
TGTGCCTGGAGTGCCCTGACACCGAACACTGAAGCTTTCTTT
CAWSALTPNTEAFF
>NA|TRBV6-1|TRBJ1-2|NA
TGTGCCAGCAGTGATTGGGGTCGGGGAGGCTACACCTTC
CASSDWGRGGYTF
>TRBD1|TRBV2|TRBJ2-7|NA
TGTGCCAGCAGTGTACAGGGGGCCGAGCAGTACTTC
CASSVQGAEQYF
>TRBD1|TRBV6-5|TRBJ1-4|NA
TGTGCCAGCAGGTCACAGGGGTTTGATGAAAAACTGTTTTTT
CASRSQGFDEKLFF
>NA|TRBV5-4|TRBJ2-3|NA
TGTGCCAGCACCGGGACTCCCTCCTACACAGATACGCAGTATTTT
CASTGTPSYTDTQYF